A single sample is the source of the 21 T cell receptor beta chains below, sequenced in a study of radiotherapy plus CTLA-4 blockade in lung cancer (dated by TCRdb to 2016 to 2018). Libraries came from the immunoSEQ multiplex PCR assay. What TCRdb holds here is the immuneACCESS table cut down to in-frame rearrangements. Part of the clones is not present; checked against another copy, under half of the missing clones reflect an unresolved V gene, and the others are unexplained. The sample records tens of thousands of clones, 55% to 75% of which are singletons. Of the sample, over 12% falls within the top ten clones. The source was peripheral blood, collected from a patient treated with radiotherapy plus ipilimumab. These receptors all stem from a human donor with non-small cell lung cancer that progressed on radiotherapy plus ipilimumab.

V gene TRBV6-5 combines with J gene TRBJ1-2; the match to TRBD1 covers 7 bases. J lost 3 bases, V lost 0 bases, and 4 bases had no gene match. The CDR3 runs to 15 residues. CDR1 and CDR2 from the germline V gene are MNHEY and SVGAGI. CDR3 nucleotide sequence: TGTGCCAGCAGTTACTCGTCGACAGGGTACTATGGCTACACCTTC. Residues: CASSYSSTGYYGYTF.

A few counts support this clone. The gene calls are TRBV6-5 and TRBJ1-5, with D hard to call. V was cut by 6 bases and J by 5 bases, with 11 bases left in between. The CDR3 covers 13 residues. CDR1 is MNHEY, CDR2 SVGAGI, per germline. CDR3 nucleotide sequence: TGTGCCAGCAGCCCCGACATGGATCAGCCCCAGCATTTT. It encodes CASSPDMDQPQHF.

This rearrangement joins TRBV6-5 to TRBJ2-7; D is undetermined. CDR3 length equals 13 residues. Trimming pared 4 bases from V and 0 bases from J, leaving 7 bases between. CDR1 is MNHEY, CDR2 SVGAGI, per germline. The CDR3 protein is CASSSTYSYEQYF. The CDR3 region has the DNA TGTGCCAGCAGTTCCACGTACTCCTACGAGCAGTACTTC.

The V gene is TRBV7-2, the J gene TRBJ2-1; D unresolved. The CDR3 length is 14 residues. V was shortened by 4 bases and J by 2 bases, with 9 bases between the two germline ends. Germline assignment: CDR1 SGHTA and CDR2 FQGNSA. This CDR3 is CASSSVTPYNEQFF. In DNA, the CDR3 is TGTGCCAGCAGCTCGGTTACCCCCTACAATGAGCAGTTCTTC.

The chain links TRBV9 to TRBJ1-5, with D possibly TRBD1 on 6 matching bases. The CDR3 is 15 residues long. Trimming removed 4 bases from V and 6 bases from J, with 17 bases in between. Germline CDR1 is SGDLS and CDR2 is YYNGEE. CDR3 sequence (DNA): TGTGCCAGCAGCACAACGGGGGGGCTTGGTCAGCCCCAGCATTTT. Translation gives CASSTTGGLGQPQHF.

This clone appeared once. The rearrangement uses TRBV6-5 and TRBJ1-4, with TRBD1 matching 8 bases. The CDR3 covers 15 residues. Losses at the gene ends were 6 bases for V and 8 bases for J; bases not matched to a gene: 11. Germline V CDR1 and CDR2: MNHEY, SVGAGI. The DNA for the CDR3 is TGTGCCAGCAGGCACCGGGGACAGGTTTACGAAAAACTGTTTTTT. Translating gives CASRHRGQVYEKLFF.

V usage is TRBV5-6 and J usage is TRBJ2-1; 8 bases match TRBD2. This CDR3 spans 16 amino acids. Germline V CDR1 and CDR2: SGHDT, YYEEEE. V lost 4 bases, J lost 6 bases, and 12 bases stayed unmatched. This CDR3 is CASSTEPGLVPNEQFF. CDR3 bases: TGTGCCAGCAGCACTGAGCCGGGACTAGTACCCAATGAGCAGTTCTTC.

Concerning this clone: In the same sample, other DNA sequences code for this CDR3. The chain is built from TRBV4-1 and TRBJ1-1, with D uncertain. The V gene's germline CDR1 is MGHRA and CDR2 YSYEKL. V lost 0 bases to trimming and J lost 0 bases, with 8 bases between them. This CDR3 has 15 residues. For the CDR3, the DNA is TGCGCCAGCAGCCAAGAGGGAGCTATGAACACTGAAGCTTTCTTT. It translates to CASSQEGAMNTEAFF.

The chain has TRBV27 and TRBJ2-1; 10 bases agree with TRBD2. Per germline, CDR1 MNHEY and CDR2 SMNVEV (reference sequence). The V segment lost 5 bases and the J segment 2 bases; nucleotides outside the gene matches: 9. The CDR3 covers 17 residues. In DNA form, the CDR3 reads TGTGCCAGCAGTGGGCTTGGGCTAGCGGGAGCCTACAATGAGCAGTTCTTC. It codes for CASSGLGLAGAYNEQFF.

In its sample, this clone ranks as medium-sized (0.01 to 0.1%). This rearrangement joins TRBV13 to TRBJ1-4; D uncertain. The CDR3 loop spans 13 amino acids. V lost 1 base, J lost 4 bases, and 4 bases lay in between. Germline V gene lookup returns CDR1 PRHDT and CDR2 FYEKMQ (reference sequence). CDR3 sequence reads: CASSLASNEKLFF. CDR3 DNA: TGTGCCAGCAGCTTAGCCAGTAATGAAAAACTGTTTTTT.

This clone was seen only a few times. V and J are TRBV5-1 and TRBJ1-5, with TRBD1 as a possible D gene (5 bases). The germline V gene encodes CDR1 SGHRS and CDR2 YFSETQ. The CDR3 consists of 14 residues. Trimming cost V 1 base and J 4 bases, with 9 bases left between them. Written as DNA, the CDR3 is TGCGCCAGCAGCTTGCGGGGGGAGAATCAGCCCCAGCATTTT. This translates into CASSLRGENQPQHF.

DNA for the CDR3: TGTGCCAGCAGTAGCGGGAGAACCTACGAGCAGTACTTC. This encodes CASSSGRTYEQYF. The chain is built from TRBV6-6 and TRBJ2-7, with 8 bases that match TRBD2. Trimming at V came to 5 bases and at J to 2 bases, leaving 2 bases not matched to a gene. The germline CDR1 and CDR2 sequences are MNHNY and SVGAGI (reference sequence). The CDR3 length is 13 residues.

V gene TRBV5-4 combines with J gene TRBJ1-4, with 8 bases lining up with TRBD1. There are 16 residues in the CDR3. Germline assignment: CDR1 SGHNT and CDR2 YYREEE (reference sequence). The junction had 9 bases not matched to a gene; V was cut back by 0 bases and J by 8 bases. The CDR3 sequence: CASSLALQGESEKLFF. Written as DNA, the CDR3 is TGTGCCAGCAGCTTGGCCCTACAGGGGGAGAGCGAAAAACTGTTTTTT.

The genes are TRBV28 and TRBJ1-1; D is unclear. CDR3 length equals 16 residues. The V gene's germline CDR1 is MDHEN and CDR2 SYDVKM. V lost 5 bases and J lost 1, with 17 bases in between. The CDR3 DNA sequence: TGTGCCAGCAGTGAAGGGCGGAACCGACCGAACACTGAAGCTTTCTTT. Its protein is CASSEGRNRPNTEAFF. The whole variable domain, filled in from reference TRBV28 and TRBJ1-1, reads DVKVTQSSRYLVKRTGEKVFLECVQDMDHENMFWYRQDPGLGLRLIYFSYDVKMKEKGDIPEGYSVSREKKERFSLILESASTNQTSMYLCASSEGRNRPNTEAFFGQGTRLTVV.

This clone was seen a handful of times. The CDR3 reads CASSSPGLVGYNEQFF. The DNA for the CDR3 is TGTGCCAGCAGCTCTCCGGGACTAGTGGGCTACAATGAGCAGTTCTTC. The gene calls are TRBV7-9 and TRBJ2-1, with TRBD2 matching over 8 bases. CDR1 SEHNR and CDR2 FQNEAQ come from the germline V gene (reference sequence). This CDR3 comprises 16 residues. Trimming took 4 bases from V and 3 from J; bases not matched to a gene: 8.

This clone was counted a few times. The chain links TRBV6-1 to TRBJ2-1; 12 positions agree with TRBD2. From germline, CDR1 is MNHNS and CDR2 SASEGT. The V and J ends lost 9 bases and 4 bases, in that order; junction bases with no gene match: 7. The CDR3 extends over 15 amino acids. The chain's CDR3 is CASITSGGPYNEQFF. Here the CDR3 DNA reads TGTGCCAGTATCACTAGCGGGGGGCCTTACAATGAGCAGTTCTTC.

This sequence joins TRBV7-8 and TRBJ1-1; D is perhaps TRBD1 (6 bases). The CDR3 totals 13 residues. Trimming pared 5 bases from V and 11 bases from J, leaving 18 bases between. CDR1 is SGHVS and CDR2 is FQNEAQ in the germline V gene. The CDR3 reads CASSPRQAPRAFF. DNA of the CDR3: TGTGCCAGCAGCCCGCGACAGGCGCCCAGGGCTTTCTTT.

The CDR3 nucleotides are TGTGCCAGCAGCCCCGCCGCGGGCCTAGCGGTCAATGAGCAGTTCTTC. Amino acid sequence: CASSPAAGLAVNEQFF. V and J are TRBV14 and TRBJ2-1, with 7 bases aligning to TRBD2. The CDR3 sequence is 16 residues long. Germline trimming cut 4 bases from V and 6 bases from J; bases unmatched to any gene: 12. The germline CDR1 and CDR2 sequences are SGHDN and FVKESK.

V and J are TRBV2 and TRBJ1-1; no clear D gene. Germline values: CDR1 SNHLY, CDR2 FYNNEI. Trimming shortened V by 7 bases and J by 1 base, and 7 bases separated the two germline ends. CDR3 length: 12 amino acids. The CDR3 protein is CASMQENTEAFF. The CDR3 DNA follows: TGTGCCAGCATGCAGGAGAACACTGAAGCTTTCTTT.

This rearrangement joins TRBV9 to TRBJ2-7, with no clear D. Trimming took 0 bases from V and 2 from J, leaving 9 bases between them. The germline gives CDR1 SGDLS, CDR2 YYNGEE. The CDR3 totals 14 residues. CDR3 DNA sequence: TGTGCCAGCAGCGTAGGACTCGCTACCTACGAGCAGTACTTC. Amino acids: CASSVGLATYEQYF.

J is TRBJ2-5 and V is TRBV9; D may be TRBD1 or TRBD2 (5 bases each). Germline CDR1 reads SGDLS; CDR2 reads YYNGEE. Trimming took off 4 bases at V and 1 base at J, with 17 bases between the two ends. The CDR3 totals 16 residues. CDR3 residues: CASSPWGRTPQETQYF. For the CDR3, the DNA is TGTGCCAGCAGCCCCTGGGGACGGACTCCCCAAGAGACCCAGTACTTC.